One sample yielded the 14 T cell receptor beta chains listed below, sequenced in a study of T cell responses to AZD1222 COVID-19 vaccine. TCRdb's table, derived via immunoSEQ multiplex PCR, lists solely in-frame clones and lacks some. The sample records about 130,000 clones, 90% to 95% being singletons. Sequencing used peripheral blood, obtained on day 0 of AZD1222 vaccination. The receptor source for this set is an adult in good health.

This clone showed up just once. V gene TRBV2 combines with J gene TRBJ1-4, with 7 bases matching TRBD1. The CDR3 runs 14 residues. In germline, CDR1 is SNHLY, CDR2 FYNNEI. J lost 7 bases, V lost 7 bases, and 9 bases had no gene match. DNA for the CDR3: TGTGCCAGCACCAAGACAGGGAGGAGTGAAAAACTGTTTTTT. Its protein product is CASTKTGRSEKLFF.

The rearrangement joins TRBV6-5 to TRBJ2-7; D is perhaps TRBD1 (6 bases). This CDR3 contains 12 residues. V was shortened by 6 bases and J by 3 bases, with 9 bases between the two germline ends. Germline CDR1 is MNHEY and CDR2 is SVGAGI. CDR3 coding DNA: TGTGCCAGCAGCCACAGGGACTACGAGCAGTACTTC. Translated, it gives CASSHRDYEQYF.

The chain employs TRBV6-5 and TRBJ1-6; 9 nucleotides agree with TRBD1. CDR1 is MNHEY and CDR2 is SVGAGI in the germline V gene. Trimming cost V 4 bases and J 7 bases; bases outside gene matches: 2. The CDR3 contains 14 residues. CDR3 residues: CASSLGTGNSPLHF. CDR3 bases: TGTGCCAGCAGTTTGGGGACAGGGAATTCACCCCTCCACTTT.

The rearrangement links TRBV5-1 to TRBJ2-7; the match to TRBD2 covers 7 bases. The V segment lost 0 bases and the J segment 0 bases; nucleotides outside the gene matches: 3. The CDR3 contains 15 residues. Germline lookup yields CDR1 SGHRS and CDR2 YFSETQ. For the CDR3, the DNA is TGCGCCAGCAGCTTGGCGGCGGGGGTCTCCTACGAGCAGTACTTC. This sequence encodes CASSLAAGVSYEQYF.

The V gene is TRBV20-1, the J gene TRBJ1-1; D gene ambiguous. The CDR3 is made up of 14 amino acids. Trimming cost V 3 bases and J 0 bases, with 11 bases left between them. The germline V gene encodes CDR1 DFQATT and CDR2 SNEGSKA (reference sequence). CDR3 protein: CSASNGVLNTEAFF. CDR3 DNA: TGCAGTGCTAGTAATGGGGTTTTGAACACTGAAGCTTTCTTT.

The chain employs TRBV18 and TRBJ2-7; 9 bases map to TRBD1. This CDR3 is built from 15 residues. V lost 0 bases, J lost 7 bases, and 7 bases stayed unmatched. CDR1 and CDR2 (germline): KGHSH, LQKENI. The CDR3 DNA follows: TGTGCCAGCTCACCACCTTCACAGGGGGCGGGGGAGCAGTACTTC. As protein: CASSPPSQGAGEQYF.

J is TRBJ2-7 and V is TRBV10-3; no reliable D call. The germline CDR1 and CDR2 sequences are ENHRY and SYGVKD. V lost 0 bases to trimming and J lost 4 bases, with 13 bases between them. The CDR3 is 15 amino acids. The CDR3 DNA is TGTGCCATCAGTGAGTCCGGTGAAGGGAAATACGAGCAGTACTTC. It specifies CAISESGEGKYEQYF.

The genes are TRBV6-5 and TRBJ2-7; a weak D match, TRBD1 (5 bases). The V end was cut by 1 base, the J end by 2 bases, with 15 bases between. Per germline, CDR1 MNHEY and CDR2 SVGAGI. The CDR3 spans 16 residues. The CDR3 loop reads CASSYFQGVSTYEQYF. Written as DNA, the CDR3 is TGTGCCAGCAGTTACTTCCAGGGTGTGTCAACCTACGAGCAGTACTTC.

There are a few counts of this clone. The CDR3 loop reads CASSFYGREETQYF. For the CDR3, the DNA is TGTGCCAGCAGCTTTTACGGCAGGGAGGAGACCCAGTACTTC. This chain links TRBV5-4 with TRBJ2-5, with D perhaps matching TRBD1 or TRBD2 (5 bases each). CDR3 length equals 14 residues. Trimming shortened V by 2 bases and J by 5 bases, and 13 bases separated the two germline ends. The germline gives CDR1 SGHNT, CDR2 YYREEE (reference sequence).

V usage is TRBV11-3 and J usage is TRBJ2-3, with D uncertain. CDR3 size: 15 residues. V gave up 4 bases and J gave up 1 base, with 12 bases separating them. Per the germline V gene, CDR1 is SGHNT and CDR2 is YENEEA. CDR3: CASSSGDLRTDTQYF. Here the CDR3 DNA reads TGTGCCAGCAGCTCAGGCGATTTACGCACAGATACGCAGTATTTT.

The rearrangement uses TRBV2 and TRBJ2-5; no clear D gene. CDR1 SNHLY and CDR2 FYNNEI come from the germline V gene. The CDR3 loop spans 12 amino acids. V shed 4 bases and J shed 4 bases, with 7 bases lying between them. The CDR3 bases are TGTGCCAGCAGTGGAGTGATAGAGACCCAGTACTTC. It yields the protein CASSGVIETQYF.

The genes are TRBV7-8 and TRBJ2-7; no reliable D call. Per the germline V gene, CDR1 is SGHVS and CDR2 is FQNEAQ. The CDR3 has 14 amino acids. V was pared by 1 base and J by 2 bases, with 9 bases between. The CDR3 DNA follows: TGTGCCAGCAGCTTAGGCAGGTTAGCCTACGAGCAGTACTTC. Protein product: CASSLGRLAYEQYF.

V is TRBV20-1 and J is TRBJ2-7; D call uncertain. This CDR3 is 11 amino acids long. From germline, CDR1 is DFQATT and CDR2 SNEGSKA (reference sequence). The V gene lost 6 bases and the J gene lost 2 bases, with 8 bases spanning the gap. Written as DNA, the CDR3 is TGCAGTGCAGGATTAGCCTACGAGCAGTACTTC. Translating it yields CSAGLAYEQYF.

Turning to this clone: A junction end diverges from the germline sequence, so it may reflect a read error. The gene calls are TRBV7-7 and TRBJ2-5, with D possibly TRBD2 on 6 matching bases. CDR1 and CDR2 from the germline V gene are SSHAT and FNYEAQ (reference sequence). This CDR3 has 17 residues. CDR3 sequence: CASSLNLRRGSQETQYF. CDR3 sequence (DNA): TGTGCTAGCAGTCTGAATTTGAGACGGGGGTCTCAAGAGACCCAGTACTTC.